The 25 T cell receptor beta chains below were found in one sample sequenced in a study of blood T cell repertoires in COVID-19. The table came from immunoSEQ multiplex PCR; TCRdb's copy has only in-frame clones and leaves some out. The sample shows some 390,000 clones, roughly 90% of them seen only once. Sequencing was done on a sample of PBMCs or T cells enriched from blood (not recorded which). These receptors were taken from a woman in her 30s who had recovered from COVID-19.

The CDR3 loop is CATRLAEIYEQYF. The CDR3, as DNA: TGTGCCACCCGACTAGCGGAGATCTACGAGCAGTACTTC. The rearrangement links TRBV6-5 to TRBJ2-7, with TRBD2 identical over 9 bases. Germline CDR1 reads MNHEY; CDR2 reads SVGAGI. This CDR3 contains 13 residues. J was trimmed by 3 bases and V by 10 bases; bases with no gene match: 7.

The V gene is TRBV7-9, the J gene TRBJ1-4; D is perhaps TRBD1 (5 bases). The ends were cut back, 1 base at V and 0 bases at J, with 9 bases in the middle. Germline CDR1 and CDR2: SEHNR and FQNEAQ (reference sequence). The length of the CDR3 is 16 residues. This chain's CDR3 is CASSLVGGATNEKLFF. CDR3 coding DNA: TGTGCCAGCAGCTTAGTAGGAGGGGCAACTAATGAAAAACTGTTTTTT.

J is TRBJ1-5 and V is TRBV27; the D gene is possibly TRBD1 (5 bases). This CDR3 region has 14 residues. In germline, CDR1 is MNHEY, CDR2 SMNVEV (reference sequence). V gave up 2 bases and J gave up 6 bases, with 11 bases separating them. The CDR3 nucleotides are TGTGCCAGCAGTTTAGTTTACGGGGGTCAGCCCCAGCATTTT. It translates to CASSLVYGGQPQHF.

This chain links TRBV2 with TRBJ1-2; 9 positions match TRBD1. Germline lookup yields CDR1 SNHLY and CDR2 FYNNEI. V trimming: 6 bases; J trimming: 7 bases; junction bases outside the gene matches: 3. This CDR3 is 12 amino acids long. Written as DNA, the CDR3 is TGTGCCAGCAGAAGACAGGGGGTTGGCTACACCTTC. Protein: CASRRQGVGYTF.

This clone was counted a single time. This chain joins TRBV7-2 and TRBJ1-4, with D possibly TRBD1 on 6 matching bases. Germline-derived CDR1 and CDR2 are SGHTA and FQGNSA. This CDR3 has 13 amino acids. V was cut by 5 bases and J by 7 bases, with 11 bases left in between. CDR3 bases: TGTGCCAGCAGCGCCAGGGGTGGTGAAAAACTGTTTTTT. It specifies CASSARGGEKLFF.

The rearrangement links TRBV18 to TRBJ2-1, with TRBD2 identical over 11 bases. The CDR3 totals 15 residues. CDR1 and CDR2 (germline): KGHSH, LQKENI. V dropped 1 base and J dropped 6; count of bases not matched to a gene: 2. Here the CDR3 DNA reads TGTGCCAGCTCACCACTTAGCGGGGGGGTCAATGAGCAGTTCTTC. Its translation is CASSPLSGGVNEQFF.

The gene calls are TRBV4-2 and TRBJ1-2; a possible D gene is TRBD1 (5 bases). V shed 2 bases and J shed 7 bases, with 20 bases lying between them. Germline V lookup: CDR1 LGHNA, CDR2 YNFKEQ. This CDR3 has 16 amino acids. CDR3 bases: TGTGCCAGCAGCCAATTGACAGAAAGTGGGCAGAGTGGCTACACCTTC. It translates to CASSQLTESGQSGYTF.

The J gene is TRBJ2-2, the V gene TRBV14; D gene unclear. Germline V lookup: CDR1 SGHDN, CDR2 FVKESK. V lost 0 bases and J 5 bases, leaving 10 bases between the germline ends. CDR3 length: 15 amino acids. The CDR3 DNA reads TGTGCCAGCAGCCAAGATAACAGAAAAACCGGGGAGCTGTTTTTT. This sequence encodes CASSQDNRKTGELFF.

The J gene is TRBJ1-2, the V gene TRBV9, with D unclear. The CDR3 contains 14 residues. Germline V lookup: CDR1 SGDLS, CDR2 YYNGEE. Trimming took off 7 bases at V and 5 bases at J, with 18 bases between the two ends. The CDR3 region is CASFRSYPPYGYTF. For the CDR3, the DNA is TGTGCCAGCTTTCGATCCTACCCACCTTATGGCTACACCTTC.

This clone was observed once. The CDR3 loop is CASSEVQGIVRNTIYF. For the CDR3, the DNA is TGTGCCAGCAGCGAAGTACAGGGGATCGTCAGAAACACCATATATTTT. The rearrangement links TRBV7-7 to TRBJ1-3; 7 nucleotides match TRBD1. CDR3 length: 16 amino acids. Germline CDR1 SSHAT, CDR2 FNYEAQ (reference sequence). Unmatched junction bases numbered 12, after V lost 5 bases and J lost 5 bases.

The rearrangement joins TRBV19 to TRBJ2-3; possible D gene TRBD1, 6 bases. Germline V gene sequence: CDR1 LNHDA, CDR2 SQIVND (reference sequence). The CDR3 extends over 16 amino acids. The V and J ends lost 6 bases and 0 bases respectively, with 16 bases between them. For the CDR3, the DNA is TGTGCCAGTAGCAATGAAGGACAGCCCAGCACAGATACGCAGTATTTT. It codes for CASSNEGQPSTDTQYF.

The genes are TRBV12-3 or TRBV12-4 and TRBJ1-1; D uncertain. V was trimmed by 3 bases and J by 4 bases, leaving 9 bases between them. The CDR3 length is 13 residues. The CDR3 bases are TGTGCCAGCAGTTTCGACCGGGGCACTGAAGCTTTCTTT. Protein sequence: CASSFDRGTEAFF.

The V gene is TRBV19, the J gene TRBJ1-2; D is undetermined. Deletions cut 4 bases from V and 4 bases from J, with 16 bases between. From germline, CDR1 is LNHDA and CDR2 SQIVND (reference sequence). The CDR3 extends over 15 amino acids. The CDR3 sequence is CASSKFGFSGYGYTF. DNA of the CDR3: TGTGCCAGTAGTAAGTTTGGGTTCAGCGGCTATGGCTACACCTTC.

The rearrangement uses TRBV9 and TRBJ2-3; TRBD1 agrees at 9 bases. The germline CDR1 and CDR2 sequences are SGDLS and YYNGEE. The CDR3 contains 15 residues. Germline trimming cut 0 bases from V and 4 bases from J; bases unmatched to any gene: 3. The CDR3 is CASSVEGQGPDTQYF. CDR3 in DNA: TGTGCCAGCAGCGTAGAGGGACAGGGACCAGATACGCAGTATTTT.

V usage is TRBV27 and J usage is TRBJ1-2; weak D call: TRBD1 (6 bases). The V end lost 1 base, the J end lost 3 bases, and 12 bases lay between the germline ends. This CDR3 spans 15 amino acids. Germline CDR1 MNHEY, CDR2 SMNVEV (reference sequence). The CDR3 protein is CASSLYGTGHYGYTF. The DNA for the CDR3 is TGTGCCAGCAGTTTATACGGAACAGGGCACTATGGCTACACCTTC.

The CDR3 spells CASNQGMGLGDTQYF. The DNA of the CDR3 is TGCGCCAGCAACCAGGGGATGGGATTAGGAGATACGCAGTATTTT. The chain joins TRBV5-1 to TRBJ2-3; the D gene is possibly TRBD1 (6 bases). The CDR3 loop spans 15 amino acids. Germline values: CDR1 SGHRS, CDR2 YFSETQ. The V gene lost 6 bases and the J gene lost 5 bases, with 19 bases spanning the gap.

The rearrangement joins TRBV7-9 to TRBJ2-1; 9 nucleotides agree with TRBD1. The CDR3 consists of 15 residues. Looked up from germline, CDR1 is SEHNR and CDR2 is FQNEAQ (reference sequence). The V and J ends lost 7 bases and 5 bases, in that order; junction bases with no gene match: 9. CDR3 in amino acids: CASNTQGAFDNEQFF. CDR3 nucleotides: TGTGCCAGCAACACACAGGGGGCGTTTGACAATGAGCAGTTCTTC.

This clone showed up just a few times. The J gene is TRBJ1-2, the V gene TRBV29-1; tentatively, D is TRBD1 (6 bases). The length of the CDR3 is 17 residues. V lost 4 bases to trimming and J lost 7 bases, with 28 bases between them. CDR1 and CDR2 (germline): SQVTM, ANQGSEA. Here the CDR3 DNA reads TGCAGCGTTGCGGAGGGGGGGGGACTGGTTTTGAACGGTGGCTACACCTTC. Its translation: CSVAEGGGLVLNGGYTF.

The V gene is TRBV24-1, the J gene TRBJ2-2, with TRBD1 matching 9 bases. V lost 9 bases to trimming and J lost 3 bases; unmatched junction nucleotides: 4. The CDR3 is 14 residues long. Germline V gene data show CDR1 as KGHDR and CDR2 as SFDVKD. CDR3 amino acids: CATGTGFYTGELFF. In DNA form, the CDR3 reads TGTGCCACCGGGACAGGGTTTTACACCGGGGAGCTGTTTTTT.

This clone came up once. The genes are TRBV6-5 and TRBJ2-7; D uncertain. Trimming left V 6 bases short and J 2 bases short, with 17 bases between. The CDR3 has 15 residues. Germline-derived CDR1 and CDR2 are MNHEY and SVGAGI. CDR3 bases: TGTGCCAGCAGGTTTAGTCGGAGTCGCCCCTACGAGCAGTACTTC. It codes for CASRFSRSRPYEQYF.

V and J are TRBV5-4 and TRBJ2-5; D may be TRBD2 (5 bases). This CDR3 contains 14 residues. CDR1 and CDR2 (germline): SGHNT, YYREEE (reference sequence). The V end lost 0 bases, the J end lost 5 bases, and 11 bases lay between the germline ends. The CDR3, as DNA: TGTGCCAGCAGCTTGGGGGGAGTCGGTGAGACCCAGTACTTC. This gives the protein CASSLGGVGETQYF.

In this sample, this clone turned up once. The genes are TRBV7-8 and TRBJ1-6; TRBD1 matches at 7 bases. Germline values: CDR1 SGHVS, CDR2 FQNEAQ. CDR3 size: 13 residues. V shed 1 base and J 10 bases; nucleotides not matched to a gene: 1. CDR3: CASSLDRGSPLHF. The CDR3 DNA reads TGTGCCAGCAGCTTAGACAGGGGATCACCCCTCCACTTT.

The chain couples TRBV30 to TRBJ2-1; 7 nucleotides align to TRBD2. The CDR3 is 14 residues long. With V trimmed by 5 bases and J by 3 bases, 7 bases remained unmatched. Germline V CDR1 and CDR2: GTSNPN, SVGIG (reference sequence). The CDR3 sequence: CAWEWTRRYNEQFF. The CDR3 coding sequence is TGTGCCTGGGAATGGACTAGACGCTACAATGAGCAGTTCTTC.

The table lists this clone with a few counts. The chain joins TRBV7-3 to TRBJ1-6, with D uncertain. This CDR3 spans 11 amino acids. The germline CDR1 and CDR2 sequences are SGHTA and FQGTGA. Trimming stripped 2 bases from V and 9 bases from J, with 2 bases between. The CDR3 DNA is TGTGCCAGCAGCTTACGTTCACCCCTCCACTTT. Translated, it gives CASSLRSPLHF.

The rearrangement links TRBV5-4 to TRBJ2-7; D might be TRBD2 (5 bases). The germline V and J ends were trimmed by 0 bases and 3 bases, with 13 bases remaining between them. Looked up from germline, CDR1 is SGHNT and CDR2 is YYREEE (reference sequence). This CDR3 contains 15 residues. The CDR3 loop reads CASSLAGIGNYEQYF. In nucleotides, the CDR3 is TGTGCCAGCAGCTTGGCCGGGATAGGTAACTACGAGCAGTACTTC. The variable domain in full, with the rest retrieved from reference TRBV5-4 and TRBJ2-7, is ETGVTQSPTHLIKTRGQQVTLRCSSQSGHNTVSWYQQALGQGPQFIFQYYREEENGRGNFPPRFSGLQFPNYSSELNVNALELDDSALYLCASSLAGIGNYEQYFGPGTRLTVT.